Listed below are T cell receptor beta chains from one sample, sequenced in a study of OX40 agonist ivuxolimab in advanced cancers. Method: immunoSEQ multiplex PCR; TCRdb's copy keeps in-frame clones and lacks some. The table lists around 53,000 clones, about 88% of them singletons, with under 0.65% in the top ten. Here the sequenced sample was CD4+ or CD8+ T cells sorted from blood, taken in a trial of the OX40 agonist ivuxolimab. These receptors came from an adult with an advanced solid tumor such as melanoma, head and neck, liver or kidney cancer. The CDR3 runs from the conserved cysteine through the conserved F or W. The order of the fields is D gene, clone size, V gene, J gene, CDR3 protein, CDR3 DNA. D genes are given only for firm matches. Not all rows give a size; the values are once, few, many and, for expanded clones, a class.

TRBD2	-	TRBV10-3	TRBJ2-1	CAIGRGGSLDEQFF	TGTGCCATCGGACGGGGCGGGAGTCTTGATGAGCAGTTCTTC
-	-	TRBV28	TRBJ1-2	CASRLQRSYGYTF	TGTGCCAGCAGACTTCAGCGTTCCTATGGCTACACCTTC
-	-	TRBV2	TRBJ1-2	CASSEGGYTF	TGTGCCAGCAGTGAAGGCGGCTACACCTTC
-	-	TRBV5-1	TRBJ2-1	CASSLQGGEQFF	TGCGCCAGCAGCTTACAGGGTGGGGAGCAGTTCTTC
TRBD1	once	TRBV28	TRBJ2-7	CASSPHPGTGVYEQYF	TGTGCCAGCAGTCCTCATCCCGGGACAGGGGTCTACGAGCAGTACTTC
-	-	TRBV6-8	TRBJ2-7	CASSYPAGIGEQYF	TGTGCCAGCAGTTACCCCGCGGGAATTGGCGAGCAGTACTTC
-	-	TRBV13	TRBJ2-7	CASSVSPIFPYEQYF	TGTGCCAGCAGCGTATCCCCGATCTTTCCCTACGAGCAGTACTTC
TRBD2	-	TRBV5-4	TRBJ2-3	CASSLGGTSGTDTQYF	TGTGCCAGCAGCTTGGGCGGGACTAGCGGCACAGATACGCAGTATTTT
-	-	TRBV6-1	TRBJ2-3	CASSDALGDTQYF	TGTGCCAGCAGTGATGCTCTAGGAGATACGCAGTATTTT
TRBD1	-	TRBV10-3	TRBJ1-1	CAISEAVQGAAEAFF	TGTGCCATCAGTGAGGCCGTTCAGGGGGCGGCTGAAGCTTTCTTT
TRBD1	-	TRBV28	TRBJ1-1	CASTPGQPSAEAFF	TGTGCCAGCACCCCGGGACAGCCTAGCGCTGAAGCTTTCTTT
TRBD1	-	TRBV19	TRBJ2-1	CASSAQPPGTGYNEQFF	TGTGCCAGTAGTGCACAACCTCCGGGGACAGGGTACAATGAGCAGTTCTTC
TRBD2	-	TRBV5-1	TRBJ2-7	CASSLGGGGRDEQYF	TGCGCCAGCAGCTTGGGGGGCGGCGGGAGGGACGAGCAGTACTTC
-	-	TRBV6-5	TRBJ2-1	CASSYSSGNEQFF	TGTGCCAGCAGTTACTCGAGCGGCAATGAGCAGTTCTTC
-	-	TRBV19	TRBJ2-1	CASSHSPNEQFF	TGTGCCAGTAGTCATAGCCCCAATGAGCAGTTCTTC
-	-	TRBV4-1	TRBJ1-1	CASSQDLVGPTNTEAFF	TGCGCCAGCAGCCAAGATTTAGTGGGACCTACGAACACTGAAGCTTTCTTT
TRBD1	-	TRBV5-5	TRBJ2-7	CASSLQGDYEQYF	TGTGCCAGCAGCCTACAGGGGGACTACGAGCAGTACTTC
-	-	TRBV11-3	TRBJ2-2	CASSHTSGELFF	TGTGCCAGCAGCCATACGTCCGGGGAGCTGTTTTTT